This entry features one T cell receptor (beta chain) sequence. The antigen is not known. As TCR cDNA was made by 5'RACE template switching, a universal primer site and UMIs were added. One entry per CDR3 protein results from TCRdb running MiXCR on the 5' RACE reads. The table has some 300,000 distinct CDR3 sequences, roughly 8.7% seen once; the top ten hold around 3.4%. The sample comes from a study of T cells after yellow fever vaccination. Background on the study: The SMART-Seq v4 Ultra Low Input method served to prepare the low-cell-number fractions. Notes on the study in general: The booster response re-showed most primary clones: about 96% CD4, approximately 90% CD8.

V lost 2 bases, J lost 3 bases, and 0 bases stayed unmatched. This CDR3 region has 13 residues. Germline V gives CDR1 DFQATT, CDR2 SNEGSKA (reference sequence). Sequencing used CD4+ T cells sorted from PBMCs, obtained 5 days after the yellow fever booster vaccination. This sequence was found in a man aged 18 to 29 who received the YFV17D yellow fever vaccine. The rearrangement uses TRBV20-1 and TRBJ2-3; TRBD2 matches at 9 bases. The CDR3, as DNA: TGCAGTGCTAGACTAGCGGGGACAGATACGCAGTATTTT. It is translated as CSARLAGTDTQYF.